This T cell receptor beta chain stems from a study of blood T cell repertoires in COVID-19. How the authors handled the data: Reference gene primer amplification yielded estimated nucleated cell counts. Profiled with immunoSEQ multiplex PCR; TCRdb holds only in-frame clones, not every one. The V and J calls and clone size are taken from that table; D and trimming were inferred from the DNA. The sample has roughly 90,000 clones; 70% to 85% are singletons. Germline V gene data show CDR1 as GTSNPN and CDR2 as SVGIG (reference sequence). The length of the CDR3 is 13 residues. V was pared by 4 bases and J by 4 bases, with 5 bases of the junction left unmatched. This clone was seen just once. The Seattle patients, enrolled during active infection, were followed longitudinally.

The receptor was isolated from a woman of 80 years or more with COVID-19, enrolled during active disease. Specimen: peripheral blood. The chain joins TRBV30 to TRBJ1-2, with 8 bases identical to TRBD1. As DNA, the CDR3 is TGTGCCTGGACCGCCACAGGGGGCTATGGCTACACCTTC. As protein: CAWTATGGYGYTF.